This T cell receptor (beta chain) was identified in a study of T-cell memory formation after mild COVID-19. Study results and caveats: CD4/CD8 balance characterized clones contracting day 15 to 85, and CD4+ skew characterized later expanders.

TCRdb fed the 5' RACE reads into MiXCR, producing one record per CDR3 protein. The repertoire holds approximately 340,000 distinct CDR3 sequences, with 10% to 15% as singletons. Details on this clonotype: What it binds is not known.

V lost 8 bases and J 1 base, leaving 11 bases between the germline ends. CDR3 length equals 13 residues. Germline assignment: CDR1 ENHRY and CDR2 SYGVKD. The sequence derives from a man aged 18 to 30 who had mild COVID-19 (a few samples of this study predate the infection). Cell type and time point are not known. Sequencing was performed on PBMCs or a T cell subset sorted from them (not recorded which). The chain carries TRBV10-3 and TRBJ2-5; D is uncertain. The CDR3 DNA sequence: TGTGCCATCTCCTCGGTCAGCCAAGAGACCCAGTACTTC. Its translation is CAISSVSQETQYF.